The 26 T cell receptor beta chains reported below all come from one sample, sequenced in a study of cytomegalovirus exposure and HLA in healthy donors (dated by TCRdb to about 2017). Library method: the immunoSEQ multiplex PCR assay. For the multiplex PCR, a mixture combining 60 forward primers for TCR Vbeta segments and 13 reverse primers for TCR Jbeta segments was used. Held by TCRdb, this immuneACCESS table contains in-frame sequences only and omits some clones. Under half of the omission traces to an unresolved V gene where checked; the cause of the rest is unknown. This sample holds over 110,000 clones; approximately 80% were observed only once. The top ten hold around a tenth of the sample. Sequenced sample: PBMCs. The receptor set was obtained from a woman aged 55 to 70 in good health and CMV-seropositive.

The chain employs TRBV10-2 and TRBJ2-1, with D perhaps TRBD2 (6 bases). The CDR3 sequence is 16 residues long. Germline CDR1 is WSHSY and CDR2 is SAAADI. V dropped 6 bases and J dropped 0 bases, with 15 bases sitting between them. In nucleotides, the CDR3 is TGCGCCAGCAGGCGGACTACATCCGTCTCCTACAATGAGCAGTTCTTC. Protein sequence: CASRRTTSVSYNEQFF.

DNA for the CDR3: TGTGCCAGCAGTACGGGACACCGAGATGAAAAACTGTTTTTT. As protein: CASSTGHRDEKLFF. The V gene is TRBV28, the J gene TRBJ1-4; D may be TRBD1 (6 bases). CDR3 length: 14 residues. V lost 5 bases and J lost 6, with 13 bases in between. The germline V gene encodes CDR1 MDHEN and CDR2 SYDVKM.

The J gene is TRBJ1-1, the V gene TRBV6-5; 8 bases are shared with TRBD1. Germline-derived CDR1 and CDR2 are MNHEY and SVGAGI. Trimming took 4 bases from V and 7 from J; bases not matched to a gene: 8. The CDR3 is 14 residues long. The CDR3 region has the DNA TGTGCCAGCAGTTGCTCGGGACAGGTCCGTGAAGCTTTCTTT. This translates into CASSCSGQVREAFF.

The chain employs TRBV19 and TRBJ2-2; D is uncertain. Germline loops: CDR1 LNHDA, CDR2 SQIVND (reference sequence). The ends were cut back, 0 bases at V and 5 bases at J, with 13 bases in the middle. This CDR3 region has 16 residues. The CDR3: CASSIDRLVRTGELFF. CDR3 sequence (DNA): TGTGCCAGTAGTATAGATCGCCTGGTGCGAACCGGGGAGCTGTTTTTT.

The genes are TRBV27 and TRBJ2-7; 9 bases agree with TRBD1. Germline V gene lookup returns CDR1 MNHEY and CDR2 SMNVEV (reference sequence). The CDR3 extends over 13 amino acids. Trimming cost V 6 bases and J 5 bases; bases outside gene matches: 5. Here the CDR3 DNA reads TGTGCCAGCAGCCCCGGGACAGGGAACGAGCAGTACTTC. The encoded protein is CASSPGTGNEQYF.

This CDR3 is CATSRGEGGSWNNEQFF. CDR3 in DNA: TGTGCCACCAGCAGAGGAGAGGGCGGGAGTTGGAACAATGAGCAGTTCTTC. This rearrangement joins TRBV15 to TRBJ2-1, with TRBD2 matching 7 bases. V lost 1 base, J lost 5 bases, and 11 bases stayed unmatched. CDR1 and CDR2 from the germline V gene are LNHNV and YYDKDF (reference sequence). CDR3 length: 17 residues. The whole variable domain, remainder taken from reference TRBV15 and TRBJ2-1, is DAMVIQNPRYQVTQFGKPVTLSCSQTLNHNVMYWYQQKSSQAPKLLFHYYDKDFNNEADTPDNFQSRRPNTSFCFLDIRSPGLGDTAMYLCATSRGEGGSWNNEQFFGPGTRLTVL.

This clone was counted once. This chain links TRBV7-6 with TRBJ2-6; a weak D match, TRBD1 (6 bases). The CDR3 covers 19 residues. V was shortened by 4 bases and J by 0 bases, with 19 bases between the two germline ends. Germline V gene sequence: CDR1 SGHVS, CDR2 FNYEAQ. The CDR3 DNA reads TGTGCCAGCAGCTCCGGATGGGGGCAGGGGCGCTCTGGGGCCAACGTCCTGACTTTC. Translated, it gives CASSSGWGQGRSGANVLTF.

The J gene is TRBJ2-3, the V gene TRBV6-5; tentative D call: TRBD1 (5 bases). Germline CDR1 MNHEY, CDR2 SVGAGI. The CDR3 loop spans 14 amino acids. V lost 2 bases, J lost 4 bases, and 10 bases lay in between. The CDR3, as DNA: TGTGCCAGCAGTTACGGTGACAGTTCAGATACGCAGTATTTT. Translation gives CASSYGDSSDTQYF.

On this clone: The junction differs from germline at one of its ends, possibly a read error. The rearrangement uses TRBV10-3 and TRBJ2-1; 11 nucleotides line up with TRBD2. In germline, CDR1 is ENHRY, CDR2 SYGVKD. This CDR3 has 14 residues. CDR3 coding DNA: TGTGCCATCAGGGAGGAACTAGCGGGAGATCCAACGGTCTTC. This gives the protein CAIREELAGDPTVF.

The chain combines TRBV4-1 with TRBJ2-7, with D maybe TRBD1 (5 bases). The CDR3 consists of 13 residues. Between the trimmed V and J ends, which lost 4 bases and 2 bases, there was a span of 9 bases. From germline, CDR1 is MGHRA and CDR2 YSYEKL. CDR3 DNA: TGCGCCAGCAGCCCCTCAGGGACCTACGAGCAGTACTTC. Translating gives CASSPSGTYEQYF.

The V and J genes are TRBV4-3 and TRBJ2-3, with 8 bases that match TRBD1. Germline loops: CDR1 LGHNA, CDR2 YSLEER. The V and J ends lost 0 bases and 4 bases, in that order; junction bases with no gene match: 9. The CDR3 contains 17 residues. The CDR3 nucleotides read TGCGCCAGCAGCCAAGAGGGACAGGTCTCGAGGGCAGATACGCAGTATTTT. Amino acids: CASSQEGQVSRADTQYF.

V usage is TRBV5-1 and J usage is TRBJ2-2; 8 bases match TRBD1. The V segment lost 2 bases and the J segment 6 bases; nucleotides outside the gene matches: 3. The CDR3 totals 14 residues. Per germline, CDR1 SGHRS and CDR2 YFSETQ. CDR3 coding DNA: TGCGCCAGCAGCTTAGAACAGGGGGCCGGGGAGCTGTTTTTT. Its translation: CASSLEQGAGELFF.

The rearrangement joins TRBV18 to TRBJ2-7, with TRBD2 matching over 14 bases. Trimming took 6 bases from V and 4 from J; bases not matched to a gene: 17. The germline CDR1 and CDR2 sequences are KGHSH and LQKENI. The CDR3 has 19 residues. In nucleotides, the CDR3 is TGTGCCAGCTCCCGTAATCCGGGACTAGCGGGAGAGGTCTCTTACGAGCAGTACTTC. Its protein product is CASSRNPGLAGEVSYEQYF.

The CDR3: CASSVGLAGYSYEQYF. CDR3 nucleotides: TGCGCCAGCAGCGTGGGACTAGCGGGATATTCCTACGAGCAGTACTTC. The gene calls are TRBV5-1 and TRBJ2-7; 13 bases agree with TRBD2. The germline V gene encodes CDR1 SGHRS and CDR2 YFSETQ. The V and J ends lost 4 bases and 1 base, in that order; junction bases with no gene match: 5. The CDR3 loop spans 16 amino acids.

V gene TRBV7-2 combines with J gene TRBJ2-2; a weak D match, TRBD1 (5 bases). The V end lost 10 bases, the J end lost 2 bases, and 14 bases lay between the germline ends. Germline V CDR1 and CDR2: SGHTA, FQGNSA. The CDR3 consists of 14 residues. The chain's CDR3 is CAKGGQGNTGELFF. The CDR3 region has the DNA TGTGCCAAGGGTGGCCAGGGAAACACCGGGGAGCTGTTTTTT.

The CDR3: CASSLGRAGADTQYF. The CDR3 DNA reads TGTGCCAGCAGCTTGGGAAGGGCCGGGGCAGATACGCAGTATTTT. The chain combines TRBV7-3 with TRBJ2-3; the D gene is possibly TRBD2 (5 bases). Germline V gene lookup returns CDR1 SGHTA and CDR2 FQGTGA. The CDR3 runs to 15 residues. Trimming removed 3 bases at V and 4 bases at J, with 14 bases between.

Only a few counts were recorded for this clone. J is TRBJ2-4 and V is TRBV18, with 9 bases lining up with TRBD1. Germline V lookup: CDR1 KGHSH, CDR2 LQKENI. The V and J ends lost 2 bases and 5 bases, in that order; junction bases with no gene match: 4. The length of the CDR3 is 15 residues. CDR3 region: CASSPGTGIQNIQYF. The CDR3 nucleotides are TGTGCCAGCTCACCAGGGACAGGGATCCAAAACATTCAGTACTTC.

V is TRBV28 and J is TRBJ2-1, with TRBD2 identical over 12 bases. The CDR3 runs 17 residues. Germline values: CDR1 MDHEN, CDR2 SYDVKM. Trimming cost V 5 bases and J 4 bases; bases outside gene matches: 9. The CDR3 region has the DNA TGTGCCAGCAGTCCCTTGACTAGCGGGAGTTTTTACAATGAGCAGTTCTTC. Protein: CASSPLTSGSFYNEQFF.

This clone was observed a few times. The chain joins TRBV28 to TRBJ2-7; tentative D call: TRBD2 (5 bases). Trimming removed 8 bases from V and 0 bases from J, with 11 bases in between. The length of the CDR3 is 13 residues. Germline V CDR1 and CDR2: MDHEN, SYDVKM. The CDR3 loop is CASHSGHSYEQYF. The CDR3 bases are TGTGCCAGCCACAGCGGCCACTCCTACGAGCAGTACTTC.

V usage is TRBV10-3 and J usage is TRBJ2-2; 10 nucleotides line up with TRBD2. CDR3 size: 14 residues. CDR1 and CDR2 from the germline V gene are ENHRY and SYGVKD. V was pared by 2 bases and J by 6 bases, with 0 bases of the junction left unmatched. The CDR3 bases are TGTGCCATCAGTGAGACTAGCGGGGCCGGGGAGCTGTTTTTT. Translation: CAISETSGAGELFF.

The chain links TRBV28 to TRBJ1-2, with 7 bases that match TRBD1. In germline, CDR1 is MDHEN, CDR2 SYDVKM. Trimming took 4 bases from V and 8 from J; bases not matched to a gene: 7. CDR3 length equals 13 residues. CDR3 loop: CASSSGQLRGYTF. The CDR3 nucleotides are TGTGCCAGCAGTTCGGGACAGTTGAGGGGCTACACCTTC.

This chain's CDR3 is CASSLGGVGAGDTQYF. The CDR3 DNA sequence: TGCGCCAGCAGCTTGGGCGGGGTTGGGGCAGGAGATACGCAGTATTTT. The chain has TRBV5-1 and TRBJ2-3; perhaps TRBD2 as D (6 bases). From germline, CDR1 is SGHRS and CDR2 YFSETQ. Trimming pared 0 bases from V and 5 bases from J, leaving 16 bases between. The CDR3 extends over 16 amino acids.

The chain couples TRBV9 to TRBJ2-2; D unresolved. The CDR3 consists of 12 residues. V lost 0 bases, J lost 8 bases, and 5 bases lay in between. Germline lookup yields CDR1 SGDLS and CDR2 YYNGEE. This CDR3 reads CASSVVTGELFF. The CDR3 DNA reads TGTGCCAGCAGCGTAGTGACAGGGGAGCTGTTTTTT.

This clone appeared once. The rearrangement joins TRBV10-3 to TRBJ2-1; 10 nucleotides agree with TRBD2. V was clipped by 10 bases and J by 6 bases; unmatched bases: 3. Looked up from germline, CDR1 is ENHRY and CDR2 is SYGVKD. The CDR3 totals 12 residues. The CDR3 DNA reads as TGTGCCACAAAGCGGGAGGGCAATGAGCAGTTCTTC. As protein: CATKREGNEQFF.

The chain recombines TRBV29-1 with TRBJ1-5; a weak D match, TRBD1 (5 bases). Between the trimmed V and J ends, which lost 4 bases and 2 bases, there was a span of 9 bases. CDR1 SQVTM and CDR2 ANQGSEA come from the germline V gene. The CDR3 has 13 amino acids. CDR3 region: CSVGGDGNQPQHF. CDR3 bases: TGCAGCGTTGGGGGGGACGGCAATCAGCCCCAGCATTTT.

CDR3 nucleotides: TGTGCCAGCTCACCCGGACAGCACACCGGGGAGCTGTTTTTT. This translates into CASSPGQHTGELFF. V gene TRBV18 combines with J gene TRBJ2-2; D is perhaps TRBD1 (6 bases). CDR1 is KGHSH and CDR2 is LQKENI in the germline V gene. The V and J ends lost 3 bases and 3 bases respectively, with 8 bases between them. The length of the CDR3 is 14 residues.